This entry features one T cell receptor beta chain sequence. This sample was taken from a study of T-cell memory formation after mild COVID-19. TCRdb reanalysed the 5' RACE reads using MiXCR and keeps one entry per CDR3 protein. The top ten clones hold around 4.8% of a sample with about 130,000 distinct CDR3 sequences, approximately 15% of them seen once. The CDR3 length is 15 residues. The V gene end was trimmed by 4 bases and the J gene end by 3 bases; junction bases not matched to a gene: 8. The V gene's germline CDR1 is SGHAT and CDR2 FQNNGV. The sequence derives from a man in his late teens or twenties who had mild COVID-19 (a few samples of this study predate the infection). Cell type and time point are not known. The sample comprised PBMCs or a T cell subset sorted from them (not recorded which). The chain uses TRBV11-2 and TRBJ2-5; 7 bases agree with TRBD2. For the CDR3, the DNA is TGTGCCAGCAGCTCCCCCCGGGGAGGGGAAGAGACCCAGTACTTC. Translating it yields CASSSPRGGEETQYF.